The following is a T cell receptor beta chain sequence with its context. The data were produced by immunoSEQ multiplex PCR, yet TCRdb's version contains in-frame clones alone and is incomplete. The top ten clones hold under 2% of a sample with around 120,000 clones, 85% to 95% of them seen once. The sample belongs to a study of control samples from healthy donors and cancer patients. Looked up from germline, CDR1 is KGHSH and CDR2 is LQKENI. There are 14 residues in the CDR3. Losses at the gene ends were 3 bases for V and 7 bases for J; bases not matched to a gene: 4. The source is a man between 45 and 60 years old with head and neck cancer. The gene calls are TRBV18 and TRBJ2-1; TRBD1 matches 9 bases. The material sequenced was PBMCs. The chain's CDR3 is CASSPGTGRNEQFF. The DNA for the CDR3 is TGTGCCAGCTCACCCGGGACAGGGAGGAATGAGCAGTTCTTC.